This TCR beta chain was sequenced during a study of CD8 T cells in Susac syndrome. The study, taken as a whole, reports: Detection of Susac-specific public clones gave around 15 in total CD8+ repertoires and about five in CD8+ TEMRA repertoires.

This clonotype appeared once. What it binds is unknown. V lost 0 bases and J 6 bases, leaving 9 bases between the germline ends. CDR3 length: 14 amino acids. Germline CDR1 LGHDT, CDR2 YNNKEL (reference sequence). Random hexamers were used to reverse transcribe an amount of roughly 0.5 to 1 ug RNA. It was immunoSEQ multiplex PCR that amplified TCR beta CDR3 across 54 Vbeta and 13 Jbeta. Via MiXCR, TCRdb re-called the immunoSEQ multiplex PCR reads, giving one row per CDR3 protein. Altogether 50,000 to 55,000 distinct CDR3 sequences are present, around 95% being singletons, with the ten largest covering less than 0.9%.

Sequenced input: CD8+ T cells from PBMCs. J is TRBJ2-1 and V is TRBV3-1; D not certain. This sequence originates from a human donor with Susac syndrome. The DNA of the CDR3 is TGTGCCAGCAGCCAAGATTCGGGCGCCAATGAGCAGTTCTTC. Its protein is CASSQDSGANEQFF.